Listed here are 11 T cell receptor beta chains from one sample, sequenced in a study of cytomegalovirus exposure and HLA in healthy donors. Primers: 60 Vbeta forward and 13 Jbeta reverse. This table comes from immunoSEQ multiplex PCR, and its TCRdb copy is limited to in-frame clones, with some not included. The repertoire has approximately 170,000 clones, about 79% of them found once; the top ten carry 2.3%. Material for sequencing was PBMCs. The receptors here all came from a woman aged 45-59 years in good health and CMV-seronegative.

The chain combines TRBV6-8 with TRBJ1-3; TRBD1 aligns across 7 bases. The V gene end was trimmed by 2 bases and the J gene end by 0 bases; junction bases not matched to a gene: 4. The CDR3 is made up of 16 amino acids. Germline V gene data show CDR1 as MNHGY and CDR2 as SAAAGT. The CDR3 sequence is CASSYVGTDSGNTIYF. CDR3 nucleotides: TGTGCCAGCAGTTACGTAGGGACAGACTCTGGAAACACCATATATTTT.

In its sample, this clone was seen once. The CDR3 DNA follows: TGTGCCAGCAGCTTGGCCTGGGGAGGGGCGAACGAGCAGTACTTC. Its protein product is CASSLAWGGANEQYF. The chain joins TRBV5-6 to TRBJ2-5; 7 nucleotides align to TRBD2. The J call may be wrong; the DNA end is better matched by TRBJ2-7. This CDR3 is built from 15 residues. CDR1 is SGHDT and CDR2 is YYEEEE in the germline V gene.

The chain is built from TRBV5-1 and TRBJ1-1; TRBD1 might be the D (6 bases). The CDR3 has 15 amino acids. Germline V gives CDR1 SGHRS, CDR2 YFSETQ. The V gene lost 6 bases and the J gene lost 11 bases, with 26 bases spanning the gap. CDR3 sequence (DNA): TGCGCCAGCACCCCAGATTTAGGGGGGGCCCCGATGGCTTTCTTT. Encoded protein: CASTPDLGGAPMAFF.

Only one count was recorded for this clone. The chain employs TRBV9 and TRBJ2-3, with no clear D. There are 16 residues in the CDR3. With 3 bases removed from V and 1 base from J, the gap between germline ends came to 15 bases. The germline V gene encodes CDR1 SGDLS and CDR2 YYNGEE. The CDR3 spells CASSARLARGTDTQYF. The CDR3 DNA reads TGTGCCAGCAGCGCCCGACTGGCACGGGGCACAGATACGCAGTATTTT.

The chain couples TRBV14 to TRBJ1-1; 12 bases agree with TRBD1. Germline trimming cut 8 bases from V and 2 bases from J; bases unmatched to any gene: 6. Germline V gene lookup returns CDR1 SGHDN and CDR2 FVKESK. CDR3 size: 15 residues. In DNA, the CDR3 is TGTGCCAGCGGAGGGACAGGGGGCTTAAACACTGAAGCTTTCTTT. Translation gives CASGGTGGLNTEAFF.

The J gene is TRBJ1-2, the V gene TRBV28; D is ambiguous. The length of the CDR3 is 11 residues. Trimming left V 5 bases short and J 5 bases short, with 6 bases between. The V gene's germline CDR1 is MDHEN and CDR2 SYDVKM. CDR3 coding DNA: TGTGCCAGCAGTGGGCAGTATGGCTACACCTTC. Translation gives CASSGQYGYTF.

The rearrangement uses TRBV6-5 and TRBJ2-1; tentatively, D is TRBD1 (6 bases). This CDR3 is built from 15 residues. Germline CDR1 MNHEY, CDR2 SVGAGI. Trimming removed 0 bases at V and 5 bases at J, with 11 bases between. The CDR3 DNA is TGTGCCAGCAGTTACTCGAACAGGGCCAACAATGAGCAGTTCTTC. Amino acid sequence: CASSYSNRANNEQFF.

J is TRBJ1-2 and V is TRBV5-4; D remains ambiguous. This CDR3 region has 14 residues. The V gene's germline CDR1 is SGHNT and CDR2 YYREEE (reference sequence). V was pared by 2 bases and J by 4 bases, with 12 bases between. CDR3 protein: CASSLSRLSYGYTF. The CDR3 DNA follows: TGTGCCAGCAGCTTATCGCGACTGAGCTATGGCTACACCTTC.

The V call is TRBV5-5, the J call TRBJ1-6; no firm D call. The CDR3 is made up of 15 amino acids. The germline V gene has CDR1 SGHKS and CDR2 YYEKEE (reference sequence). Deletions cut 9 bases from V and 5 bases from J, with 18 bases between. The CDR3, as DNA: TGTGCCACCTCATGGGGAGGGCCGAATAATTCACCCCTCCACTTT. This translates into CATSWGGPNNSPLHF.

This clone was counted between two and nine times. The chain couples TRBV11-1 to TRBJ1-4; D is perhaps TRBD1 (6 bases). This CDR3 spans 15 amino acids. V shed 8 bases and J shed 3 bases, with 16 bases lying between them. Germline CDR1 SGHAT, CDR2 FQDESV (reference sequence). The CDR3 nucleotides read TGTGCCAGCGCATACCGGACAGCCTCTAATGAAAAACTGTTTTTT. It specifies CASAYRTASNEKLFF.

The V gene is TRBV28, the J gene TRBJ1-2; D is uncertain. V was pared by 4 bases and J by 8 bases, with 20 bases between. The CDR3 is 15 residues long. Germline assignment: CDR1 MDHEN and CDR2 SYDVKM. The CDR3 sequence: CASSSPEAAGLGYTF. The CDR3 coding sequence is TGTGCCAGCAGTTCCCCTGAGGCAGCTGGACTAGGCTACACCTTC.